This T cell receptor beta chain was documented in a study of OX40 agonist ivuxolimab in advanced cancers. Study-level information: Dose-escalation patients' cancers were hepatocellular carcinoma, melanoma, renal cell or head and neck cancer. Earlier anti-PD-1, anti-PD-L1 or anti-CTLA-4 therapy was permitted; 40% had received some. Study findings and constraints: The study observed clonal expansion of CD4+ and CD8+ blood T cells by week 6 at 0.1 to 3.0 mg/kg.

Clones were read by immunoSEQ multiplex PCR, and TCRdb kept only the in-frame ones, dropping some. The sample comprises over 85,000 clones, 84% of which are singletons, and 0.95% to 1.2% rests with the top ten. On this clone: Its specificity is not known.

CDR1 is SGDLS, CDR2 YYNGEE, per germline. V lost 2 bases, J lost 5 bases, and 5 bases stayed unmatched. The CDR3 runs to 14 residues. The chain recombines TRBV9 with TRBJ2-5; 8 bases align to TRBD2. Sample: CD4+ or CD8+ T cells sorted from blood, taken in a trial of the OX40 agonist ivuxolimab. This sequence originates from an adult with an advanced solid tumor such as melanoma, head and neck, liver or kidney cancer. The CDR3: CASSVGTRSETQYF. The CDR3, as DNA: TGTGCCAGCAGCGTGGGGACTAGAAGTGAGACCCAGTACTTC.